The 18 T cell receptor beta chains below were found in one sample sequenced in a study of CD8 T cells in ankylosing spondylitis. TCRdb re-analysed the 5' RACE reads in MiXCR, keeping a single row per CDR3 protein. Of tens of thousands of distinct CDR3 sequences listed, about 6.8% are singletons. Specimen: blood, either unsorted or a sorted T cell fraction (not recorded which). The receptors here all came from a male donor with ankylosing spondylitis or in good health (not recorded which).

This clonotype was counted at least ten times. This chain connects TRBV12-3 or TRBV12-4 to TRBJ1-6; D call uncertain. The length of the CDR3 is 13 residues. The V gene lost 6 bases and the J gene lost 9 bases, with 12 bases spanning the gap. As DNA, the CDR3 is TGTGCCAGCAGGCGGCACGGTGGTTCACCCCTCCACTTT. This codes for CASRRHGGSPLHF.

This clonotype was observed at least ten times. The chain is built from TRBV20-1 and TRBJ2-5; no reliable D call. V was pared by 0 bases and J by 4 bases, with 15 bases between. This CDR3 region has 15 residues. CDR1 is DFQATT, CDR2 SNEGSKA, per germline (reference sequence). This chain's CDR3 is CSARDRTLGRETQYF. The CDR3 DNA sequence: TGCAGTGCTAGAGATCGGACGCTGGGAAGAGAGACCCAGTACTTC.

Many counts were recorded for this clonotype. The V gene is TRBV20-1, the J gene TRBJ1-1; D not certain. The germline V gene has CDR1 DFQATT and CDR2 SNEGSKA (reference sequence). The CDR3 has 11 amino acids. CDR3 residues: CSEKGNTEAFF. The CDR3 bases are TGCAGCGAGAAAGGGAACACTGAAGCTTTCTTT.

This clonotype was detected ten times or more. V gene TRBV7-9 combines with J gene TRBJ2-3; 12 bases align to TRBD2. Germline CDR1 SEHNR, CDR2 FQNEAQ (reference sequence). The CDR3 sequence is 16 residues long. Losses at the gene ends were 8 bases for V and 0 bases for J; bases not matched to a gene: 6. DNA of the CDR3: TGTGCCAGCGGCGGACTAGCGGGGACTAGCACAGATACGCAGTATTTT. This translates into CASGGLAGTSTDTQYF.

The CDR3 here is CCFRGRARGLPGDTQYF. In nucleotides, the CDR3 is TGCTGCTTTAGAGGCAGGGCCCGGGGCTTACCGGGGGATACGCAGTATTTT. The gene calls are TRBV20-1 and TRBJ2-3, with D perhaps TRBD1 or TRBD2 (5 bases each). The germline gives CDR1 DFQATT, CDR2 SNEGSKA (reference sequence). The CDR3 extends over 17 amino acids.

The sample holds many counts of this clonotype. The chain carries TRBV6-1 and TRBJ2-1, with 9 bases fitting TRBD2. CDR1 MNHNS and CDR2 SASEGT come from the germline V gene. V shed 7 bases and J 5 bases; nucleotides not matched to a gene: 9. CDR3 length: 15 residues. Here the CDR3 reads CASKTGSGSHNEQFF. In DNA form, the CDR3 reads TGTGCCAGCAAAACCGGTAGCGGGAGTCACAATGAGCAGTTCTTC.

This clonotype was recorded a few times. This chain joins TRBV18 and TRBJ2-1; 7 positions agree with TRBD2. CDR1 and CDR2 (germline): KGHSH, LQKENI. J lost 9 bases, V lost 0 bases, and 8 bases had no gene match. There are 15 residues in the CDR3. Written as DNA, the CDR3 is TGTGCCAGCTCACCACCGGGGGGGACTTACGGTGAGCAGTTCTTC. Its protein is CASSPPGGTYGEQFF.

This clonotype came up many times. The chain recombines TRBV24-1 with TRBJ2-3, with a possible D match to TRBD2 (6 bases). This CDR3 region has 16 residues. Per the germline V gene, CDR1 is KGHDR and CDR2 is SFDVKD. The V end was cut by 3 bases, the J end by 2 bases, with 14 bases between. The CDR3 loop reads CATSDGRGTFTDTQYF. The DNA for the CDR3 is TGTGCCACCAGTGATGGCCGAGGGACTTTCACAGATACGCAGTATTTT.

This chain uses TRBV7-2 with TRBJ2-3; D not resolved. The CDR3 runs to 16 residues. Germline V gene data show CDR1 as SGHTA and CDR2 as FQGNSA. Trimming shortened V by 1 base and J by 7 bases, and 18 bases separated the two germline ends. The CDR3 region has the DNA TGTGCCAGCAGCTTAGGGGGATCCTCTACGCGAAATACGCAGTATTTT. Its translation: CASSLGGSSTRNTQYF.

Many counts were recorded for this clonotype. The chain combines TRBV3-1 with TRBJ1-2, with D possibly being TRBD1 (6 bases). The CDR3 runs 17 residues. With 5 bases removed from V and 4 bases from J, the gap between germline ends came to 23 bases. CDR1 LGHDT and CDR2 YNNKEL come from the germline V gene (reference sequence). The CDR3 region is CASSSTSDGGQGYGYTF. CDR3 coding DNA: TGTGCCAGCAGCTCGACCTCTGACGGGGGGCAGGGCTATGGCTACACCTTC.

This clonotype was seen at least ten times. This rearrangement joins TRBV5-1 to TRBJ2-5; D uncertain. The length of the CDR3 is 11 residues. Germline loops: CDR1 SGHRS, CDR2 YFSETQ. V lost 2 bases to trimming and J lost 2 bases, with 1 base between them. This CDR3 reads CASSFQETQYF. The CDR3 nucleotides read TGCGCCAGCAGCTTTCAAGAGACCCAGTACTTC.

This clonotype was seen ten or more times. The chain joins TRBV15 to TRBJ1-5, with D uncertain. The CDR3 covers 16 residues. Trimming took 1 base from V and 0 from J, leaving 10 bases between them. Germline-derived CDR1 and CDR2 are LNHNV and YYDKDF (reference sequence). This CDR3 reads CATSRVDGDSNQPQHF. The DNA of the CDR3 is TGTGCCACCAGCAGAGTGGACGGGGATAGCAATCAGCCCCAGCATTTT.

This clonotype was observed a handful of times. This sequence joins TRBV2 and TRBJ2-7, with unresolved D. The length of the CDR3 is 12 residues. V lost 6 bases, J lost 6 bases, and 12 bases lay in between. The germline V gene encodes CDR1 SNHLY and CDR2 FYNNEI. CDR3 sequence reads: CASRGTAIEQYF. The CDR3, as DNA: TGTGCCAGCAGGGGAACAGCAATCGAGCAGTACTTC. Complete variable domain (other parts from reference TRBV2 and TRBJ2-7): EPEVTQTPSHQVTQMGQEVILRCVPISNHLYFYWYRQILGQKVEFLVSFYNNEISEKSEIFDDQFSVERPDGSNFTLKIRSTKLEDSAMYFCASRGTAIEQYFGPGTRLTVT.

Ten or more counts support this clonotype. The chain uses TRBV5-1 and TRBJ2-1; 9 positions match TRBD2. The CDR3 is 15 amino acids. The germline CDR1 and CDR2 sequences are SGHRS and YFSETQ. The V segment lost 0 bases and the J segment 8 bases; nucleotides outside the gene matches: 6. CDR3 in amino acids: CASSLVSGRPDEQFF. Written as DNA, the CDR3 is TGCGCCAGCAGCTTGGTGAGCGGGAGGCCTGATGAGCAGTTCTTC.

This clonotype was observed many times. V is TRBV6-1 and J is TRBJ2-1, with TRBD2 matching 10 bases. CDR3 length equals 17 residues. The J segment lost 4 bases and the V segment lost 6 bases, leaving 12 bases of the junction unmatched. The germline V gene has CDR1 MNHNS and CDR2 SASEGT. CDR3 sequence (DNA): TGTGCCAGCAGAAGGACTAGCGGAGGGGGGATATACAATGAGCAGTTCTTC. It translates to CASRRTSGGGIYNEQFF.

This clonotype was recorded at least ten times. The gene calls are TRBV14 and TRBJ2-3; D not resolved. Per germline, CDR1 SGHDN and CDR2 FVKESK. This CDR3 contains 14 residues. V was cut by 4 bases and J by 0 bases, with 8 bases left in between. The CDR3 loop is CASSPRISTDTQYF. The CDR3 DNA is TGTGCCAGCAGCCCACGGATCAGCACAGATACGCAGTATTTT.

This clonotype was recorded many times. The V call is TRBV15, the J call TRBJ2-2, with D uncertain. Germline CDR1 LNHNV, CDR2 YYDKDF (reference sequence). V shed 8 bases and J shed 4 bases, with 17 bases lying between them. The CDR3 has 15 amino acids. The CDR3 coding sequence is TGTGCCACCCACAGAGGCGGCGTTAGCACCGGGGAGCTGTTTTTT. Protein sequence: CATHRGGVSTGELFF.

This clonotype was observed many times. This chain links TRBV24-1 with TRBJ2-1, with D perhaps TRBD1 (5 bases). CDR1 is KGHDR, CDR2 SFDVKD, per germline. Trimming left V 7 bases short and J 1 base short, with 10 bases between. The CDR3 loop spans 14 amino acids. This CDR3 reads CATSLSGSYNEQFF. CDR3 nucleotide sequence: TGTGCCACCAGCCTGTCAGGGTCCTACAATGAGCAGTTCTTC.